This TCR beta chain came from a study of graft-versus-host responses after intestinal transplantation. Regarding this clone: Antigen specificity is unknown.

V shed 2 bases, J shed 1 base, and the junction held 12 bases outside the gene matches. Germline CDR1 and CDR2: PRHDT and FYEKMQ (reference sequence). The CDR3 runs 18 residues. The data were produced by immunoSEQ multiplex PCR, yet TCRdb's version contains in-frame clones alone and is incomplete. Altogether roughly 100,000 clones are present, 93% being singletons, with the ten largest covering approximately 1%. This sequence originates from a human donor who received an intestinal transplant. The rearrangement links TRBV13 to TRBJ2-3; 7 bases map to TRBD2. The sample was unstimulated CD8+ T cells sorted from spleen or lymph node cells, taken before intestinal transplant. The CDR3 loop is CASSLLWGGRLGTDTQYF. The CDR3 DNA follows: TGTGCCAGCAGCTTATTATGGGGGGGGAGGTTGGGCACAGATACGCAGTATTTT.